Listed here are 2 T cell receptor beta chains from one sample, sequenced in a study of blood T cell repertoires in COVID-19. TCRdb keeps only in-frame clones here, not all; method: immunoSEQ multiplex PCR. The sample has roughly 300,000 clones; about 87% are singletons. The sample consisted of peripheral blood. The receptors here all came from a woman aged 45-60 years who had recovered from COVID-19.

The chain's CDR3 is CASSLGLAGLPIEQYF. DNA for the CDR3: TGTGCCAGCAGTTTGGGTCTAGCGGGACTCCCCATCGAGCAGTACTTC. The V and J genes are TRBV27 and TRBJ2-7, with 9 bases fitting TRBD2. This CDR3 region has 16 residues. Germline V gene sequence: CDR1 MNHEY, CDR2 SMNVEV (reference sequence). Trimming took 3 bases from V and 6 from J; bases not matched to a gene: 12.

This clone ranks as medium-sized. The J gene is TRBJ2-2, the V gene TRBV7-3; D is perhaps TRBD1 (6 bases). The germline V gene has CDR1 SGHTA and CDR2 FQGTGA. Trimming removed 5 bases from V and 4 bases from J, with 17 bases in between. This CDR3 comprises 16 residues. This chain's CDR3 is CASSPLGQLSTGELFF. The CDR3 region has the DNA TGTGCCAGCAGCCCACTAGGACAGCTAAGCACCGGGGAGCTGTTTTTT.